This passage covers 28 T cell receptor beta chains from one sample sequenced in a study of T-cell memory formation after mild COVID-19. From the 5' RACE reads, TCRdb called clonotypes with MiXCR, one entry per CDR3 protein. The sample records roughly 410,000 distinct CDR3 sequences, 20% to 25% being singletons. Material for sequencing was PBMCs or a T cell subset sorted from them (not recorded which). The receptors derive from an adult woman who had mild COVID-19 (a few samples of this study predate the infection). Cell type and time point are not known.

The V and J genes are TRBV7-2 and TRBJ1-2; D is uncertain. Germline lookup yields CDR1 SGHTA and CDR2 FQGNSA. CDR3 length: 13 amino acids. V was cut by 4 bases and J by 4 bases, with 10 bases left in between. The CDR3 loop is CASSSSLGYGYTF. CDR3 nucleotides: TGTGCCAGCAGCTCCTCACTGGGCTATGGCTACACCTTC. Full variable domain (rest looked up from reference TRBV7-2 and TRBJ1-2): GAGVSQSPSNKVTEKGKDVELRCDPISGHTALYWYRQSLGQGLEFLIYFQGNSAPDKSGLPSDRFSAERTGGSVSTLTIQRTQQEDSAVYLCASSSSLGYGYTFGSGTRLTVV.

Notes on this clonotype: This may come from a read error, since a much larger clone is one base off. The chain has TRBV5-6 and TRBJ2-3; D uncertain. The CDR3 is 15 amino acids. Germline V gives CDR1 SGHDT, CDR2 YYEEEE. V lost 2 bases and J 1 base, leaving 11 bases between the germline ends. The CDR3 DNA follows: TGTGCCAGCAGCTTATCCACCCAGCGCACAGATACGCAGTATTTT. Its protein product is CASSLSTQRTDTQYF.

This clonotype was picked up a small number of times. The chain uses TRBV20-1 and TRBJ2-5; D unresolved. This CDR3 is 12 amino acids long. Trimming stripped 3 bases from V and 3 bases from J, with 8 bases between. The germline CDR1 and CDR2 sequences are DFQATT and SNEGSKA (reference sequence). This CDR3 is CSASSREETQYF. The CDR3 DNA sequence: TGCAGTGCTAGCTCGCGAGAAGAGACCCAGTACTTC.

This chain connects TRBV19 to TRBJ1-1; D call uncertain. Trimming removed 1 base from V and 3 bases from J, with 6 bases in between. This CDR3 has 13 residues. The germline V gene has CDR1 LNHDA and CDR2 SQIVND (reference sequence). The DNA of the CDR3 is TGTGCCAGTAGTATAGGTGTCCACACTGAAGCTTTCTTT. The encoded protein is CASSIGVHTEAFF.

The chain employs TRBV29-1 and TRBJ1-2; D unclear. Germline-derived CDR1 and CDR2 are SQVTM and ANQGSEA. The CDR3 spans 19 residues. V was trimmed by 4 bases and J by 0 bases, leaving 27 bases between them. CDR3 loop: CSVGYDKRHRSPSNYGYTF. As DNA, the CDR3 is TGCAGCGTTGGATACGATAAAAGGCATCGTTCTCCGTCTAACTATGGCTACACCTTC.

This clonotype was observed a handful of times. The V gene is TRBV29-1, the J gene TRBJ2-3; 11 bases match TRBD2. The CDR3 contains 14 residues. Per germline, CDR1 SQVTM and CDR2 ANQGSEA. With V trimmed by 4 bases and J by 3 bases, 3 bases remained unmatched. The CDR3 loop reads CSVATSGSTDTQYF. In nucleotides, the CDR3 is TGCAGCGTTGCAACTAGCGGGAGTACAGATACGCAGTATTTT.

In this sample, this clonotype turned up a few times. V is TRBV25-1 and J is TRBJ2-5; possible D gene TRBD1, 5 bases. The V gene lost 1 base and the J gene lost 5 bases, with 11 bases spanning the gap. Germline CDR1 is MGHDK and CDR2 is SYGVNS. The CDR3 length is 14 residues. The CDR3 protein is CASSESGKGETQYF. The CDR3 nucleotides are TGTGCCAGCAGTGAATCAGGGAAGGGGGAGACCCAGTACTTC.

V and J are TRBV5-1 and TRBJ2-7, with D possibly being TRBD2 (5 bases). The CDR3 is 13 residues long. Germline V CDR1 and CDR2: SGHRS, YFSETQ. With 0 bases removed from V and 2 bases from J, the gap between germline ends came to 6 bases. The CDR3 loop reads CASSLDSAYEQYF. As DNA, the CDR3 is TGCGCCAGCAGCTTGGATAGCGCCTACGAGCAGTACTTC.

CDR3 DNA sequence: TGCACCGGGTTAGGGGGTGTTGAGACCCAGTACTTC. Translation: CTGLGGVETQYF. The rearrangement links TRBV29-1 to TRBJ2-5, with D possibly being TRBD1 (6 bases). The CDR3 spans 12 residues. The germline CDR1 and CDR2 sequences are SQVTM and ANQGSEA.

This clonotype was detected only a few times. The chain has TRBV20-1 and TRBJ2-7, with D perhaps TRBD1 (6 bases). The germline V and J ends were trimmed by 3 bases and 5 bases, with 17 bases remaining between them. This CDR3 has 14 amino acids. Looked up from germline, CDR1 is DFQATT and CDR2 is SNEGSKA (reference sequence). The CDR3 sequence: CSASAQQGTHEQYF. CDR3 coding DNA: TGCAGTGCTAGCGCCCAGCAGGGGACCCACGAGCAGTACTTC.

V and J are TRBV21-1 and TRBJ2-2; TRBD1, as called in the table, went unchecked against the DNA. TRBV21-1 is designated a pseudogene. This CDR3 contains 16 residues. Here the CDR3 DNA reads TGTGCCAGCAGCAAAACGGGACAGGGGCACACCGGGGAGCTGTTTTTT. Amino acids: CASSKTGQGHTGELFF.

This clonotype was observed a handful of times. The rearrangement uses TRBV11-2 and TRBJ2-1; 14 nucleotides line up with TRBD2. The junction had 11 bases not matched to a gene; V was cut back by 5 bases and J by 5 bases. The CDR3 has 18 amino acids. The V gene's germline CDR1 is SGHAT and CDR2 FQNNGV. The CDR3 here is CASSLLGLAGAKDNEQFF. CDR3 bases: TGTGCCAGCAGCCTATTGGGACTAGCGGGGGCGAAGGACAATGAGCAGTTCTTC.

The genes are TRBV3-1 and TRBJ2-7, with TRBD1 identical over 9 bases. This CDR3 contains 15 residues. The V gene end was trimmed by 1 base and the J gene end by 2 bases; junction bases not matched to a gene: 3. Germline-derived CDR1 and CDR2 are LGHDT and YNNKEL (reference sequence). The CDR3 sequence is CASSQGQGGAYEQYF. The CDR3 coding sequence is TGTGCCAGCAGCCAAGGACAGGGGGGCGCCTACGAGCAGTACTTC.

There are a few counts of this clonotype. The chain is built from TRBV7-8 and TRBJ2-3, with D perhaps TRBD1 (5 bases). The CDR3 extends over 14 amino acids. The V end lost 4 bases, the J end lost 4 bases, and 12 bases lay between the germline ends. CDR1 is SGHVS and CDR2 is FQNEAQ in the germline V gene. The CDR3 sequence is CASSSYTGPDTQYF. In nucleotides, the CDR3 is TGTGCCAGCAGCTCCTACACAGGACCAGATACGCAGTATTTT.

This clonotype was seen a handful of times. The V call is TRBV6-2 or TRBV6-3, the J call TRBJ2-7; 7 nucleotides agree with TRBD1. Germline-derived CDR1 and CDR2 are MNHEY and SVGEGT. The CDR3 extends over 14 amino acids. After removal of 5 bases from V and 4 bases from J, the junction contained 8 bases not matched to a gene. As DNA, the CDR3 is TGTGCCAGCAGTCGAGGAGCAGGGGGATACGAGCAGTACTTC. Translation: CASSRGAGGYEQYF.

Concerning this clonotype itself: One end of the junction does not line up with germline, which may come from a read error. The rearrangement joins TRBV5-1 to TRBJ1-6; a possible D gene is TRBD1 (5 bases). Germline V gives CDR1 SGHRS, CDR2 YFSETQ. This CDR3 has 16 residues. CDR3 DNA sequence: TGCGCCAGCAGCTTGGCCTCAGGGAGATATAATTCACCACTCCACTTT. Its translation is CASSLASGRYNSPLHF. Complete variable domain (other parts from reference TRBV5-1 and TRBJ1-6): KAGVTQTPRYLIKTRGQQVTLSCSPISGHRSVSWYQQTPGQGLQFLFEYFSETQRNKGNFPGRFSGRQFSNSRSEMNVSTLELGDSALYLCASSLASGRYNSPLHFGNGTRLTVT.

The table lists this clonotype with many counts. The chain joins TRBV4-3 to TRBJ2-7, with 8 positions matching TRBD1. V shed 0 bases and J 6 bases; nucleotides not matched to a gene: 10. The CDR3 loop spans 16 amino acids. Germline CDR1 LGHNA, CDR2 YSLEER. CDR3 in DNA: TGCGCCAGCAGCCAAGACAGGACAGGGAATATGGGCGAGCAGTACTTC. Translated, it gives CASSQDRTGNMGEQYF.

In this sample, this clonotype turned up a few times. J is TRBJ1-1 and V is TRBV25-1; D is perhaps TRBD1 (5 bases). CDR1 is MGHDK, CDR2 SYGVNS, per germline. V was cut by 6 bases and J by 4 bases, with 21 bases left in between. This CDR3 comprises 16 residues. The CDR3 coding sequence is TGTGCCAGCAGCGACAGAGAAACAAACCCGCGCACTGAAGCTTTCTTT. Protein sequence: CASSDRETNPRTEAFF. Drawing the rest from reference TRBV25-1 and TRBJ1-1, the complete variable domain is EADIYQTPRYLVIGTGKKITLECSQTMGHDKMYWYQQDPGMELHLIHYSYGVNSTEKGDLSSESTVSRIRTEHFPLTLESARPSHTSQYLCASSDRETNPRTEAFFGQGTRLTVV.

DNA of the CDR3: TGCGCCAGCAGCTTGGACGGCGCGCGGGGTGAAAAACTGTTTTTT. As protein: CASSLDGARGEKLFF. V is TRBV5-1 and J is TRBJ1-4; D not resolved. Germline assignment: CDR1 SGHRS and CDR2 YFSETQ. The CDR3 length is 15 residues. V was trimmed by 0 bases and J by 7 bases, leaving 13 bases between them.

CDR3 DNA sequence: TGTGCCAGTAGCCTGACAGGGGCTCTGGGCGAGCAGTACTTC. Translated: CASSLTGALGEQYF. J is TRBJ2-7 and V is TRBV19; 8 positions agree with TRBD1. This CDR3 region has 14 residues. The V gene end was trimmed by 6 bases and the J gene end by 6 bases; junction bases not matched to a gene: 10. The germline V gene encodes CDR1 LNHDA and CDR2 SQIVND (reference sequence).

The chain recombines TRBV6-6 with TRBJ1-1; a possible D gene is TRBD1 (5 bases). V gave up 6 bases and J gave up 0 bases, with 8 bases separating them. CDR1 and CDR2 from the germline V gene are MNHNY and SVGAGI (reference sequence). CDR3 length: 13 residues. The CDR3, as DNA: TGTGCCAGCAGCGGGACTTTGAACACTGAAGCTTTCTTT. Protein sequence: CASSGTLNTEAFF.

The chain joins TRBV4-3 to TRBJ2-7, with a possible D match to TRBD1 (6 bases). Germline V CDR1 and CDR2: LGHNA, YSLEER. Trimming pared 0 bases from V and 2 bases from J, leaving 14 bases between. CDR3 length: 16 residues. The CDR3 DNA reads TGCGCCAGCAGCCAAGATCCCCGGGACACCGCCTACGAGCAGTACTTC. As protein: CASSQDPRDTAYEQYF.

Comment on this clonotype: A read error may account for a junction end that differs from germline. CDR3 coding DNA: TGTGCCAGCAGGACAGGGGGCGGAGGCTATAAGTCACCCCTCCACTTT. Translation gives CASRTGGGGYKSPLHF. The chain uses TRBV12-3 or TRBV12-4 and TRBJ1-6, with 10 nucleotides matching TRBD1. This CDR3 is built from 16 residues.

The chain carries TRBV6-5 and TRBJ1-1; D gene unclear. Germline loops: CDR1 MNHEY, CDR2 SVGAGI. This CDR3 region has 16 residues. Between the trimmed V and J ends, which lost 0 bases and 3 bases, there was a span of 14 bases. CDR3 DNA: TGTGCCAGCAGTTACTCGATAAGGTTTTTCCACACTGAAGCTTTCTTT. Translation: CASSYSIRFFHTEAFF.

DNA for the CDR3: TGTGCCAGCAGCTTAGGGAAGGGACAGGCGTATGGCTACACCTTC. Translated, it gives CASSLGKGQAYGYTF. The V call is TRBV7-9, the J call TRBJ1-2; TRBD1 aligns across 8 bases. From germline, CDR1 is SEHNR and CDR2 FQNEAQ (reference sequence). The CDR3 extends over 15 amino acids. Unmatched junction bases numbered 6, after V lost 1 base and J lost 5 bases.

Only a few counts were recorded for this clonotype. V gene TRBV7-9 combines with J gene TRBJ2-3; D may be TRBD2 (5 bases). Trimming cost V 7 bases and J 4 bases, with 12 bases left between them. CDR3 length: 13 amino acids. Germline CDR1 SEHNR, CDR2 FQNEAQ (reference sequence). This CDR3 reads CASNTLDADTQYF. The DNA of the CDR3 is TGTGCCAGCAACACACTAGACGCAGATACGCAGTATTTT.

The chain recombines TRBV20-1 with TRBJ1-5; 7 bases line up with TRBD1. Trimming removed 6 bases from V and 7 bases from J; junction bases left unmatched: 9. The CDR3 length is 13 residues. CDR1 is DFQATT, CDR2 SNEGSKA, per germline (reference sequence). Here the CDR3 reads CSASTGVGQPQHF. DNA of the CDR3: TGCAGTGCCTCCACAGGGGTAGGCCAGCCCCAGCATTTT.

This clonotype appeared a few times. V usage is TRBV3-1 and J usage is TRBJ1-3; D remains unclear. Germline CDR1 is LGHDT and CDR2 is YNNKEL (reference sequence). The CDR3 is made up of 13 amino acids. Trimming removed 6 bases at V and 0 bases at J, with 6 bases between. CDR3 residues: CASSRISGNTIYF. The CDR3 DNA is TGTGCCAGCAGTCGAATCTCTGGAAACACCATATATTTT.